The T cell receptor beta chain described here comes from a study of human T cells and chemical hapten exposure. Study results and limitations: TCRs at high frequency, those above 1 in 1000, did not change with DPC sensitization.

This clonotype was detected many times. What it binds is unknown. Documented time point: healthy volunteer bleed at 6 weeks. Before extraction, the whole blood was not fractionated, and total RNA was taken from it. TCRdb reanalysed the RACE reads using MiXCR and keeps one entry per CDR3 protein. This table has tens of thousands of distinct CDR3 sequences, approximately 5% appearing once. This clonotype originated in a human donor in good health. Some clones in this sample may be carry-over from other donors' samples. Sequenced sample: whole blood.

The CDR3 spells CASSSLGGRNYGYTF. DNA of the CDR3: TGCGCCAGCAGCTCCCTTGGGGGGCGAAACTATGGCTACACCTTC. The gene calls are TRBV5-1 and TRBJ1-2; TRBD1 might be the D (6 bases). The V gene's germline CDR1 is SGHRS and CDR2 YFSETQ. The CDR3 consists of 15 residues. Trimming removed 3 bases from V and 2 bases from J, with 14 bases in between.